What follows is one T cell receptor (beta chain) and its context. It lacks a known antigen. No base qualities exist here, and no much larger clone lies one base off it. The data derive from a study of T cell repertoires in cytomegalovirus infection (dated by TCRdb to about 2019). The study in broad terms: Because public TCR beta signatures pointed to carriage of CMV infection together with the matching HLA type, the HLA type of each donor mattered for the analysis.

The investigation overall reported the following: In the ex vivo response, HLA-C-restricted CMV-specific TCR beta clonotypes were dominant, and in two of eight donors the single most frequent clonotype came from this HLA-C-restricted group. Carriers of CMV infection plus the relevant HLA type were discriminated by the cumulative frequency of public TCR beta family members in the study cohort and in an independent roughly 400-donor cohort.

V loses 4 bases, J loses 0 bases, and the germline ends lie 6 bases apart. Including the terminal cysteine and phenylalanine, the CDR3 comprises 14 residues. Kept here is only the CDR3 DNA, which spans 42 bases and is read in frame from base 1. TCRdb names Illumina HiSeq 1500 as the instrument used. TCRdb ran its own pipeline on the public reads, namely fastp trimming at Q25 and MiXCR clone calling, and kept in-frame beta chains. Each entry is one CDR3 protein sequence, shown with its most common DNA and genes. The sample table lists some 400,000 distinct CDR3 sequences, approximately 30% of them with a count of one. Roughly an eighth of the sample is in the top ten clones.

Sequenced input: PBMCs. This receptor was taken from a human donor in good health (CMV status not recorded). Some clones in this sample may be carry-over from other donors' samples. The receptor chain draws on TRBV12-3 or TRBV12-4 and TRBJ1-4; a tentative D match to TRBD1 spans 5 bases. This receptor has the CDR3 CASSSGPTNEKLFF. The sequenced DNA is TGTGCCAGCAGTTCGGGGCCAACTAATGAAAAACTGTTTTTT.